This entry is about one T cell receptor beta chain. Assay used: immunoSEQ multiplex PCR; TCRdb lists only in-frame clones, some missing. The sample consists of more than 400,000 clones, 70% to 80% of them appearing once. This sample stems from a study of shared clonotypes between healthy human individuals. Germline lookup yields CDR1 SGHNT and CDR2 YYREEE (reference sequence). Trimming shortened V by 1 base and J by 0 bases, and 13 bases separated the two germline ends. The CDR3 is 16 residues long. Sequencing was carried out using PBMCs. This rearrangement joins TRBV5-4 to TRBJ1-1, with D possibly matching TRBD1 (6 bases). The clonotype was recovered from a woman in her forties in good health. Some clones in this sample may be carry-over from other donors' samples. CDR3 DNA sequence: TGTGCCAGCAGCTTGCCGGGGGCAGGAGTGAACACTGAAGCTTTCTTT. This codes for CASSLPGAGVNTEAFF.